The rows below give T cell receptor beta chains drawn from one sample of a study of blood T cells in healthy people across ages. TCRdb re-derived calls from the 5' RACE reads in MiXCR, one entry per CDR3 protein. This table has around 1,600,000 distinct CDR3 sequences, approximately 43% appearing once. The specimen sequenced was blood. The receptors derive from a woman aged 18-29 years in good health. Both conserved end residues are part of each CDR3. D genes are given only for firm matches. Rows give clone size only sometimes, using once, few, many, or a class for an expanded clone.

D	V	J	size	DNA	CDR3
.	TRBV20-1	TRBJ1-2	once	TGCAGTGCTAGAGAAATGGGGCGCTATGGCTACACCTTC	CSAREMGRYGYTF
TRBD2	TRBV29-1	TRBJ2-7	few	TGCAGCGGGGGGGGAACGGGAATCTACGAGCAGTACTTC	CSGGGTGIYEQYF
TRBD1	TRBV10-3	TRBJ1-3	.	TGTGCCATCAGTTACAACCCAACAGGGGGCCAAGGAAACACCATATATTTT	CAISYNPTGGQGNTIYF
.	TRBV20-1	TRBJ2-3	few	TGCAGTGCTAGAGGCAGGAGTAGCACAGATACGCAGTATTTT	CSARGRSSTDTQYF
.	TRBV11-2	TRBJ2-7	.	TGTGCCAGCAGCTTGGGGCGGGCCTACAATGAGCAGTACTTC	CASSLGRAYNEQYF
.	TRBV28	TRBJ2-3	.	TGTGCCAGCAGTTATCTGGGAGAGAGCACGGATACGCAGTATTTT	CASSYLGESTDTQYF
TRBD1	TRBV7-9	TRBJ2-7	few	TGTGCCAGCAGCCCCCGGGACAGGGATTTCTACGAGCAGTACTTC	CASSPRDRDFYEQYF
TRBD2	TRBV29-1	TRBJ2-1	.	TGCAGCGTGTCGCTAGCGGGAGTGGACAATGAGCAGTTCTTC	CSVSLAGVDNEQFF
.	TRBV6-2/TRBV6-3	TRBJ2-1	few	TGTGCCAGCAGACTTAGCGGTGCCTACAATGAGCAGTTCTTC	CASRLSGAYNEQFF
.	TRBV6-5	TRBJ2-1	.	TGTGCCAGCAGCACTCAAGGGGCGCATTACAATGAGCAGTTCTTC	CASSTQGAHYNEQFF
TRBD1	TRBV9	TRBJ1-2	.	TGTGCCAGCAGCGAGACAGGGGGCTGGGGCTATGGCTACACCTTC	CASSETGGWGYGYTF
TRBD2	TRBV12-3/TRBV12-4	TRBJ2-3	.	TGTGCCAGCAGTACTCCCGGGCTAGCGGGGGCCGACACAGATACGCAGTATTTT	CASSTPGLAGADTDTQYF
TRBD2	TRBV27	TRBJ2-7	.	TGTGCCAGCACCTGGACTAGCGGACCTTACGAGCAGTACTTC	CASTWTSGPYEQYF
.	TRBV6-5	TRBJ1-2	few	TGTGCCAGCAGCACAACTGAGACAGCTAACTATGGCTACACCTTC	CASSTTETANYGYTF
TRBD2	TRBV20-1	TRBJ2-1	few	TGCAGTGCTAGTCTAGCGGGGGGCTACAATGAGCAGTTCTTC	CSASLAGGYNEQFF
.	TRBV27	TRBJ2-1	.	TGTGCCAGCAGTTTACAGTCGGCCTACAATGAGCAGTTCTTC	CASSLQSAYNEQFF
.	TRBV19	TRBJ2-5	.	TGTGCCAGTAGTGGTAGCAGGGAAGAGACCCAGTACTTC	CASSGSREETQYF
.	TRBV21-1	TRBJ2-2	.	TGTGCCAGCCTGGAAGGACAGGGTACCGGGGAGCTGTTTTTT	CASLEGQGTGELFF
.	TRBV20-1	TRBJ1-2	.	TGCAGTGTCGGCCGGCACAGGGCTTTGGGCTATGGCTACACCTTC	CSVGRHRALGYGYTF
TRBD2	TRBV20-1	TRBJ2-7	.	TGCAGTGCTAGAGGGACTAGCGGTCACAATGAGCAGTACTTC	CSARGTSGHNEQYF
.	TRBV20-1	TRBJ2-7	.	TGCAGTGCTAGTCTAGCTCAGAAGAGCTCCTACGAGCAGTACTTC	CSASLAQKSSYEQYF
.	TRBV7-2	TRBJ2-7	many	TGTGCCAGCAGCTTAACATACTACGAGCAGTACTTC	CASSLTYYEQYF
.	TRBV20-1	TRBJ2-1	.	TGCAGTGCTGGGGACTCCCCTCTCTACAATGGGCAGTTCTTC	CSAGDSPLYNGQFF
.	TRBV4-1	TRBJ1-1	.	TGCGCCAGCAGCCAAGTCTTACAGGGTCTGAACACTGAAGCTTTCTTT	CASSQVLQGLNTEAFF
.	TRBV5-1	TRBJ2-3	.	TGCGCCAGCAGCTTGGAAGCGGGCCGAGTGGCAGATACGCAGTATTTT	CASSLEAGRVADTQYF
.	TRBV6-2/TRBV6-3	TRBJ1-5	few	TGTGCCAGCAGTCACCCGCTACCAAACAGGGATTTTTACAATCAGCCCCAGCATTTT	CASSHPLPNRDFYNQPQHF
.	TRBV28	TRBJ2-1	.	TGTGCCAGCATCTCCGCTGGCAAGCGGACCTACAATGAGCAGTTCTTC	CASISAGKRTYNEQFF
.	TRBV7-9	TRBJ1-2	once	TGTGCCAGCAGCTTAGTTGCAGGGGCAACTATATTTGGCTACACCTTC	CASSLVAGATIFGYTF
TRBD1	TRBV13	TRBJ2-1	few	TGTGCCAGCACCCCAGGGGGGACAGGCTACAATGAGCAGTTCTTC	CASTPGGTGYNEQFF
.	TRBV20-1	TRBJ1-5	.	TGCAGTGCTAGTGTCGGAGGGCAGGGCGACAATCAGCCCCAGCATTTT	CSASVGGQGDNQPQHF
TRBD2	TRBV15	TRBJ2-1	.	TGTGCCACCAGCAGAGATTTTTACGCGGGGGACAATGAGCAGTTCTTC	CATSRDFYAGDNEQFF
.	TRBV9	TRBJ2-7	.	TGTGCCAGCAGCCCGACTGGGACTGACACCTACGAGCAGTACTTC	CASSPTGTDTYEQYF
.	TRBV9	TRBJ2-7	few	TGTGCCAGCAGCGTAGATGTGGGACCCTACGAGCAGTACTTC	CASSVDVGPYEQYF
TRBD1	TRBV27	TRBJ1-6	.	TGTGCCAGCAGTCAGACAGGGAGTGGGTCACCCCTCCACTTT	CASSQTGSGSPLHF
.	TRBV6-2/TRBV6-3	TRBJ2-5	.	TGTGCCAGCAGTTACGTGACAACCCAAGAGACCCAGTACTTC	CASSYVTTQETQYF
.	TRBV20-1	TRBJ2-5	.	TGCAGTGCTAGAGCCGCACAGGTTGGGAATGAGCAGTACTTC	CSARAAQVGNEQYF
TRBD1	TRBV6-5	TRBJ1-2	.	TGTGCCAACAGTTATTTACCAACCGGGACAGGGAATGGCTACACCTTC	CANSYLPTGTGNGYTF